These 18 T cell receptor beta chains share one sample of origin, sequenced in a study of beta chain features in type 1 diabetes. What was sequenced were expressed TCRB transcripts, since all of the isolated RNA had been reverse transcribed. The protocol was immunoSEQ multiplex PCR, while the TCRdb copy is restricted to in-frame clones and leaves out a portion. Of more than 85,000 clones in the sample, approximately 37% were seen once. The source material was stem cell memory CD4+ T cells from blood. These receptors were collected from a woman aged 18 to 35 in good health.

The CDR3 sequence is CASSASLGGGTSRYEQYF. The CDR3 DNA follows: TGTGCCAGCAGTGCCTCCCTGGGTGGAGGGACTAGCCGCTACGAGCAGTACTTC. The chain joins TRBV28 to TRBJ2-7, with 9 bases that match TRBD2. V lost 5 bases and J lost 3; bases outside the gene matches: 17. Germline CDR1 is MDHEN and CDR2 is SYDVKM. The CDR3 covers 18 residues.

V and J are TRBV12-5 and TRBJ2-2, with 13 positions matching TRBD2. This CDR3 has 18 amino acids. The V and J ends lost 5 bases and 6 bases, in that order; junction bases with no gene match: 12. Germline V gives CDR1 LGHNT, CDR2 FRNRAP. This CDR3 is CASGHPTSGRIRPGELFF. In DNA form, the CDR3 reads TGTGCTAGTGGTCACCCGACTAGCGGGAGGATAAGGCCCGGGGAGCTGTTTTTT.

This clone was detected a few times. The chain employs TRBV5-1 and TRBJ2-5; 7 bases are shared with TRBD2. CDR1 and CDR2 (germline): SGHRS, YFSETQ. CDR3 length: 13 residues. Trimming took 4 bases from V and 4 from J; bases not matched to a gene: 4. CDR3: CASSITGGETQYF. CDR3 bases: TGCGCCAGCAGCATTACGGGAGGAGAGACCCAGTACTTC.

The genes are TRBV7-3 and TRBJ2-2; maybe TRBD2 (5 bases). This CDR3 is 15 amino acids long. CDR1 and CDR2 (germline): SGHTA, FQGTGA. V lost 2 bases and J lost 6, with 13 bases in between. The CDR3 DNA sequence: TGTGCCAGCAGCTTATTGAGGGCCCCCCCCGGGGAGCTGTTTTTT. It codes for CASSLLRAPPGELFF.

The gene calls are TRBV11-2 and TRBJ2-3; possibly TRBD2 for D (5 bases). V dropped 0 bases and J dropped 1 base, with 11 bases sitting between them. Germline lookup yields CDR1 SGHAT and CDR2 FQNNGV. The CDR3 spans 16 residues. The CDR3 loop reads CASSLERLRRTDTQYF. The DNA for the CDR3 is TGTGCCAGCAGCTTAGAACGACTACGCCGCACAGATACGCAGTATTTT.

With regard to this clone: Other DNA sequences in this specimen translate into the identical CDR3. The V and J genes are TRBV27 and TRBJ1-2; 8 bases match TRBD1. Germline V lookup: CDR1 MNHEY, CDR2 SMNVEV (reference sequence). CDR3 length equals 13 residues. V was pared by 4 bases and J by 4 bases, with 2 bases of the junction left unmatched. The CDR3 sequence is CASSSTGGYGYTF. The CDR3 region has the DNA TGTGCCAGCAGTTCTACAGGGGGCTATGGCTACACCTTC.

This clone turned up a few times. The chain uses TRBV4-1 and TRBJ2-4, with TRBD1 identical over 9 bases. The CDR3 runs 17 residues. The J segment lost 6 bases and the V segment lost 0 bases, leaving 9 bases of the junction unmatched. Germline V gene lookup returns CDR1 MGHRA and CDR2 YSYEKL. CDR3 in DNA: TGCGCCAGCAGCCAAGATAAAGCCCCGGGACAGGGAAACATTCAGTACTTC. Encoded protein: CASSQDKAPGQGNIQYF.

This clone was counted a single time. The CDR3 bases are TGCGCCAGCAGTCAAACAGGGAAACTCACCTTATGGTCGAACACTGAAGCTTTCTTT. Translated: CASSQTGKLTLWSNTEAFF. The chain employs TRBV23-1 and TRBJ1-1; D perhaps matches TRBD1 (6 bases). TRBV23-1 is an open reading frame, and its role is uncertain. Trimming cost V 2 bases and J 1 base, with 23 bases left between them. CDR3 size: 19 residues.

This clone was picked up a small number of times. The J gene is TRBJ2-7, the V gene TRBV28, with 10 nucleotides matching TRBD1. The germline gives CDR1 MDHEN, CDR2 SYDVKM. The length of the CDR3 is 16 residues. Germline trimming cut 5 bases from V and 3 bases from J; bases unmatched to any gene: 10. The CDR3 nucleotides are TGTGCCAGCAGTCTGCCCGACAGGGGGCACTTCTACGAGCAGTACTTC. Amino acids: CASSLPDRGHFYEQYF.

V is TRBV19 and J is TRBJ2-2, with D possibly matching TRBD1 (6 bases). The V end lost 7 bases, the J end lost 6 bases, and 9 bases lay between the germline ends. The germline gives CDR1 LNHDA, CDR2 SQIVND (reference sequence). CDR3 size: 12 residues. The CDR3 DNA follows: TGTGCCAGTATGTACAGGGCCGGGGAGCTGTTTTTT. Translated, it gives CASMYRAGELFF.

This clone was detected only a few times. The chain is built from TRBV28 and TRBJ2-7, with a tentative D call TRBD1 (6 bases). The V gene's germline CDR1 is MDHEN and CDR2 SYDVKM. The CDR3 sequence is 13 residues long. In DNA, the CDR3 is TGTGCGACAGATAGGACAGCGGCCTACGAGCAGTACTTC. This gives the protein CATDRTAAYEQYF.

This clone was seen a few times. This sequence joins TRBV19 and TRBJ2-5, with 7 nucleotides matching TRBD1. Germline-derived CDR1 and CDR2 are LNHDA and SQIVND (reference sequence). The CDR3 contains 13 residues. V lost 3 bases, J lost 9 bases, and 7 bases stayed unmatched. CDR3 sequence reads: CASSIRDSGSQYF. In nucleotides, the CDR3 is TGTGCCAGTAGTATCCGGGACAGTGGTTCCCAGTACTTC. The variable domain in full, completed from reference TRBV19 and TRBJ2-5, reads DGGITQSPKYLFRKEGQNVTLSCEQNLNHDAMYWYRQDPGQGLRLIYYSQIVNDFQKGDIAEGYSVSREKKESFPLTVTSAQKNPTAFYLCASSIRDSGSQYFGPGTRLLVL.

This clone was found a few times. The rearrangement joins TRBV27 to TRBJ1-5; D not resolved. The CDR3 has 15 residues. The V gene's germline CDR1 is MNHEY and CDR2 SMNVEV (reference sequence). V shed 1 base and J shed 0 bases, with 7 bases lying between them. The DNA for the CDR3 is TGTGCCAGCAGTTTATTCTCGTATAGCAATCAGCCCCAGCATTTT. This codes for CASSLFSYSNQPQHF.

The sample holds a few counts of this clone. The chain joins TRBV14 to TRBJ1-2; no clear D. Per the germline V gene, CDR1 is SGHDN and CDR2 is FVKESK. Trimming cost V 1 base and J 5 bases, with 8 bases left between them. The CDR3 sequence is 13 residues long. The CDR3 DNA is TGTGCCAGCAGCCAAGGACAAATTTATGGCTACACCTTC. Residues: CASSQGQIYGYTF. The entire variable domain, with the rest obtained from reference TRBV14 and TRBJ1-2, is as follows: EAGVTQFPSHSVIEKGQTVTLRCDPISGHDNLYWYRRVMGKEIKFLLHFVKESKQDESGMPNNRFLAERTGGTYSTLKVQPAELEDSGVYFCASSQGQIYGYTFGSGTRLTVV.

This clone has just a few counts. V is TRBV5-1 and J is TRBJ2-1, with 12 positions matching TRBD2. This CDR3 region has 15 residues. Per germline, CDR1 SGHRS and CDR2 YFSETQ. V lost 4 bases, J lost 8 bases, and 7 bases stayed unmatched. CDR3 loop: CASSQRTSGNYEQFF. CDR3 coding DNA: TGCGCCAGCAGCCAGAGGACTAGCGGGAACTATGAGCAGTTCTTC.

This chain uses TRBV5-1 with TRBJ2-1; 8 nucleotides agree with TRBD1. The CDR3 covers 13 residues. In germline, CDR1 is SGHRS, CDR2 YFSETQ. The J segment lost 12 bases and the V segment lost 5 bases, leaving 10 bases of the junction unmatched. The CDR3 loop reads CASSGQGSVGQFF. DNA for the CDR3: TGCGCCAGCAGTGGACAGGGCTCGGTGGGGCAGTTCTTC.

This clone was observed a few times. The rearrangement links TRBV28 to TRBJ1-5; D is uncertain. This CDR3 region has 15 residues. The germline V and J ends were trimmed by 8 bases and 7 bases, with 21 bases remaining between them. CDR1 and CDR2 (germline): MDHEN, SYDVKM. CDR3 nucleotide sequence: TGTGCCAGCGCAAATGGGAGGAGTCGATTCCAGCCCCAGCATTTT. Translated, it gives CASANGRSRFQPQHF.

This clone was counted between two and nine times. The rearrangement links TRBV11-2 to TRBJ1-1; a possible D gene is TRBD1 (5 bases). The germline V gene has CDR1 SGHAT and CDR2 FQNNGV. The CDR3 covers 13 residues. V was cut by 3 bases and J by 7 bases, with 12 bases left in between. CDR3 residues: CASSFGTSLEAFF. DNA for the CDR3: TGTGCCAGCAGCTTTGGGACTTCACTTGAAGCTTTCTTT.